Below are 9 T cell receptor beta chains sequenced from a single sample in a study of control samples from healthy donors and cancer patients. Clones were sequenced by immunoSEQ multiplex PCR, and TCRdb holds only the in-frame ones, with some missing. The sample has roughly 370,000 clones; 80% to 95% are singletons. Sequencing used PBMCs. The receptors were sampled from a man aged 35-49 years with head and neck cancer.

The chain couples TRBV9 to TRBJ2-2, with 8 bases identical to TRBD1. CDR1 and CDR2 (germline): SGDLS, YYNGEE. The J segment lost 0 bases and the V segment lost 2 bases, leaving 6 bases of the junction unmatched. The CDR3 has 17 amino acids. CDR3 DNA: TGTGCCAGCAGCGTGGACAGGGCCCAACCGAACACCGGGGAGCTGTTTTTT. Amino acids: CASSVDRAQPNTGELFF.

CDR3 sequence: CASSYPGTSNYGYTF. CDR3 nucleotide sequence: TGTGCCAGCAGTTACCCAGGGACATCGAACTATGGCTACACCTTC. V is TRBV6-2 or TRBV6-3 and J is TRBJ1-2, with D perhaps TRBD1 (6 bases). V was shortened by 2 bases and J by 2 bases, with 12 bases between the two germline ends. From germline, CDR1 is MNHEY and CDR2 SVGEGT. CDR3 length: 15 residues.

The chain joins TRBV7-2 to TRBJ1-6; no clear D gene. This CDR3 is built from 13 residues. From germline, CDR1 is SGHTA and CDR2 FQGNSA. Trimming stripped 4 bases from V and 7 bases from J, with 8 bases between. The DNA for the CDR3 is TGTGCCAGCAGCTCCCCAGTAAATTCACCCCTCCACTTT. Translated: CASSSPVNSPLHF.

J is TRBJ2-3 and V is TRBV6-2 or TRBV6-3; D is uncertain. Germline values: CDR1 MNHEY, CDR2 SVGEGT. The CDR3 contains 19 residues. The V gene lost 0 bases and the J gene lost 0 bases, with 19 bases spanning the gap. The CDR3 loop is CASSYSSLSAAPSTDTQYF. CDR3 coding DNA: TGTGCCAGCAGTTACTCTTCCCTTTCGGCTGCCCCTAGCACAGATACGCAGTATTTT.

The V gene is TRBV7-8, the J gene TRBJ2-2, with TRBD2 identical over 10 bases. CDR1 is SGHVS and CDR2 is FQNEAQ in the germline V gene. The CDR3 runs 17 residues. The V and J ends lost 2 bases and 4 bases, in that order; junction bases with no gene match: 7. The CDR3 loop is CASSLNSGGAGTGELFF. CDR3 coding DNA: TGTGCCAGCAGCTTAAACAGCGGGGGGGCCGGCACCGGGGAGCTGTTTTTT.

This chain joins TRBV5-1 and TRBJ1-3; D gene unclear. CDR3 length: 16 amino acids. Trimming took 0 bases from V and 0 from J, leaving 10 bases between them. Per the germline V gene, CDR1 is SGHRS and CDR2 is YFSETQ. The DNA of the CDR3 is TGCGCCAGCAGCTTGGCTTCCACGGTCTCTGGAAACACCATATATTTT. Translation: CASSLASTVSGNTIYF.

This clone was observed at least ten times. The V and J genes are TRBV5-5 and TRBJ1-1; D is unclear. This CDR3 is 15 amino acids long. V was trimmed by 0 bases and J by 3 bases, leaving 12 bases between them. Germline values: CDR1 SGHKS, CDR2 YYEKEE (reference sequence). CDR3 nucleotide sequence: TGTGCCAGCAGCTTGGAACCCGGGCAGTACACTGAAGCTTTCTTT. Its translation: CASSLEPGQYTEAFF.

The rearrangement joins TRBV6-2 or TRBV6-3 to TRBJ2-1; D remains ambiguous. Germline V gene lookup returns CDR1 MNHEY and CDR2 SVGEGT. The V end was cut by 5 bases, the J end by 3 bases, with 5 bases between. The CDR3 loop spans 12 amino acids. The chain's CDR3 is CASSQVYNEQFF. DNA for the CDR3: TGTGCCAGCAGTCAGGTCTACAATGAGCAGTTCTTC.

A few counts support this clone. The chain uses TRBV7-2 and TRBJ1-5; D is perhaps TRBD1 (6 bases). Deletions cut 2 bases from V and 7 bases from J, with 9 bases between. Germline assignment: CDR1 SGHTA and CDR2 FQGNSA. The CDR3 is made up of 13 amino acids. DNA of the CDR3: TGTGCCAGCAGCTTATCAGGGGACCAGCCCCAGCATTTT. Translation: CASSLSGDQPQHF.